The next 30 T cell receptor beta chains were all read from a single sample in a study of blood T cell repertoires in COVID-19. Assay used: immunoSEQ multiplex PCR; TCRdb lists only in-frame clones, some missing. Of roughly 250,000 clones listed, 80% to 85% were seen once; the top ten hold about 4.5%. The sequenced material came from peripheral blood. These TCRs come from a man over 45 with active or convalescent COVID-19.

The chain has TRBV5-1 and TRBJ1-4; maybe TRBD1 (5 bases). CDR3 length: 15 amino acids. Trimming stripped 0 bases from V and 5 bases from J, with 11 bases between. Germline V CDR1 and CDR2: SGHRS, YFSETQ. The CDR3 loop is CASSLEGRENEKLFF. The CDR3 DNA is TGCGCCAGCAGCTTGGAAGGCAGGGAAAATGAAAAACTGTTTTTT.

The chain is built from TRBV19 and TRBJ1-3; a weak D match, TRBD1 (6 bases). The V gene's germline CDR1 is LNHDA and CDR2 SQIVND (reference sequence). Trimming took 8 bases from V and 7 from J, leaving 18 bases between them. The CDR3 loop spans 14 amino acids. CDR3 bases: TGTGCCAGTCTTTCTCCAGGGGATAGTAACACCATATATTTT. This codes for CASLSPGDSNTIYF.

The V and J genes are TRBV19 and TRBJ1-4; TRBD1 matches at 7 bases. The CDR3 is 14 residues long. Germline CDR1 and CDR2: LNHDA and SQIVND (reference sequence). V dropped 7 bases and J dropped 3; count of bases not matched to a gene: 5. The CDR3 coding sequence is TGTGCCAGTACTCCAGACAGGGCTAATGAAAAACTGTTTTTT. It codes for CASTPDRANEKLFF. Drawing the rest from reference TRBV19 and TRBJ1-4, the complete variable domain is DGGITQSPKYLFRKEGQNVTLSCEQNLNHDAMYWYRQDPGQGLRLIYYSQIVNDFQKGDIAEGYSVSREKKESFPLTVTSAQKNPTAFYLCASTPDRANEKLFFGSGTQLSVL.

The CDR3 spells CASSRDSTHSNQPQHF. The CDR3 bases are TGTGCCAGCAGCCGGGACAGCACCCATAGCAATCAGCCCCAGCATTTT. The chain couples TRBV5-6 to TRBJ1-5, with TRBD1 identical over 7 bases. CDR3 length equals 16 residues. The ends lost 4 bases at V and 0 bases at J; junction bases unmatched: 7. Germline-derived CDR1 and CDR2 are SGHDT and YYEEEE.

This chain uses TRBV19 with TRBJ1-1; 10 nucleotides align to TRBD1. Germline V CDR1 and CDR2: LNHDA, SQIVND (reference sequence). The CDR3 consists of 15 residues. V lost 3 bases to trimming and J lost 4 bases; unmatched junction nucleotides: 5. CDR3 sequence: CASSMRGQGFTEAFF. DNA for the CDR3: TGTGCCAGTAGTATGCGGGGACAGGGGTTCACTGAAGCTTTCTTT. Based on the CDR3 plus reference TRBV19 and TRBJ1-1, the full variable domain is DGGITQSPKYLFRKEGQNVTLSCEQNLNHDAMYWYRQDPGQGLRLIYYSQIVNDFQKGDIAEGYSVSREKKESFPLTVTSAQKNPTAFYLCASSMRGQGFTEAFFGQGTRLTVV.

This chain connects TRBV30 to TRBJ1-3, with a weak D call TRBD1 (6 bases). The CDR3 runs 13 residues. The germline CDR1 and CDR2 sequences are GTSNPN and SVGIG (reference sequence). Trimming removed 2 bases at V and 7 bases at J, with 12 bases between. CDR3 coding DNA: TGTGCCTGGAGTTCAGGGGTTCTGAACACCATATATTTT. It encodes CAWSSGVLNTIYF.

The V and J genes are TRBV7-3 and TRBJ2-5; possible D gene TRBD1, 6 bases. Germline V CDR1 and CDR2: SGHTA, FQGTGA. V lost 1 base, J lost 3 bases, and 12 bases lay in between. The CDR3 extends over 15 amino acids. The CDR3 bases are TGTGCCAGCAGCTTAATCGCAGGACAGAAAGAGACCCAGTACTTC. This encodes CASSLIAGQKETQYF. The entire variable domain, with the rest obtained from reference TRBV7-3 and TRBJ2-5, is as follows: GAGVSQTPSNKVTEKGKYVELRCDPISGHTALYWYRQSLGQGPEFLIYFQGTGAADDSGLPNDRFFAVRPEGSVSTLKIQRTERGDSAVYLCASSLIAGQKETQYFGPGTRLLVL.

V usage is TRBV30 and J usage is TRBJ1-1; no clear D gene. The CDR3 consists of 13 residues. Germline CDR1 GTSNPN, CDR2 SVGIG (reference sequence). V was clipped by 0 bases and J by 10 bases, with 15 bases between them. CDR3 in DNA: TGTGCCTGGAGTGTACGCCTCGAGGAGTCAGCTTTCTTT. It translates to CAWSVRLEESAFF.

The chain employs TRBV6-1 and TRBJ2-3, with 12 bases fitting TRBD2. Trimming took 4 bases from V and 0 from J; bases not matched to a gene: 5. The CDR3 covers 17 residues. CDR1 and CDR2 from the germline V gene are MNHNS and SASEGT. CDR3 nucleotide sequence: TGTGCCAGCAGTGGACCGGGACTAGCGGGTAGCACAGATACGCAGTATTTT. This encodes CASSGPGLAGSTDTQYF.

J is TRBJ2-5 and V is TRBV7-2; weak D call: TRBD1 (5 bases). From germline, CDR1 is SGHTA and CDR2 FQGNSA. The CDR3 totals 15 residues. The ends were cut back, 5 bases at V and 3 bases at J, with 16 bases in the middle. The DNA of the CDR3 is TGTGCCAGCAGCCCGGTGCTCCAGGGCAAAGAGACCCAGTACTTC. Translated: CASSPVLQGKETQYF.

The J gene is TRBJ2-1, the V gene TRBV4-3, with 9 positions matching TRBD2. V was pared by 2 bases and J by 7 bases, with 12 bases of the junction left unmatched. Germline CDR1 reads LGHNA; CDR2 reads YSLEER. The CDR3 is made up of 17 amino acids. The chain's CDR3 is CASSQRQWRGGWNEQFF. CDR3 bases: TGCGCCAGCAGCCAACGTCAATGGCGGGGGGGCTGGAATGAGCAGTTCTTC.

The chain couples TRBV2 to TRBJ2-2; 12 nucleotides align to TRBD2. V lost 6 bases and J lost 6; bases outside the gene matches: 11. This CDR3 is 17 amino acids long. CDR1 SNHLY and CDR2 FYNNEI come from the germline V gene. This CDR3 is CASSARLAGVMAGELFF. The CDR3 DNA reads as TGTGCCAGCAGCGCCAGACTAGCGGGGGTAATGGCCGGGGAGCTGTTTTTT.

The chain is built from TRBV19 and TRBJ1-6, with a weak D call TRBD1 (6 bases). The V and J ends lost 3 bases and 10 bases respectively, with 13 bases between them. The CDR3 consists of 14 residues. Germline V gene sequence: CDR1 LNHDA, CDR2 SQIVND (reference sequence). The CDR3 region has the DNA TGTGCCAGTAGTATGTTGCCAGGGGTATCACCCCTCCACTTT. It yields the protein CASSMLPGVSPLHF.

The gene calls are TRBV6-5 and TRBJ1-2; D not resolved. Trimming took 0 bases from V and 4 from J, leaving 12 bases between them. The CDR3 consists of 15 residues. Germline CDR1 and CDR2: MNHEY and SVGAGI. This chain's CDR3 is CASSYSITTGYGYTF. The CDR3 DNA follows: TGTGCCAGCAGTTACTCGATTACCACCGGCTATGGCTACACCTTC.

The CDR3 here is CASIGGGRNTDTQYF. The DNA for the CDR3 is TGTGCCAGCATCGGAGGCGGGAGAAACACAGATACGCAGTATTTT. This chain joins TRBV6-4 and TRBJ2-3; TRBD2 matches at 7 bases. Germline-derived CDR1 and CDR2 are MRHNA and SNTAGT. V trimming: 7 bases; J trimming: 2 bases; junction bases outside the gene matches: 9. The CDR3 is 15 amino acids.

This rearrangement joins TRBV5-1 to TRBJ2-1; D may be TRBD1 (6 bases). The CDR3 totals 17 residues. Trimming removed 2 bases at V and 0 bases at J, with 15 bases between. Germline V gene lookup returns CDR1 SGHRS and CDR2 YFSETQ. CDR3 protein: CASSLVVSRGSYNEQFF. The CDR3 region has the DNA TGCGCCAGCAGCTTAGTGGTCTCCAGGGGCTCCTACAATGAGCAGTTCTTC.

The V gene is TRBV29-1, the J gene TRBJ1-1; no clear D. The V end lost 5 bases, the J end lost 10 bases, and 11 bases lay between the germline ends. This CDR3 comprises 10 residues. Germline V lookup: CDR1 SQVTM, CDR2 ANQGSEA. Here the CDR3 reads CSVHTAGAFF. CDR3 DNA sequence: TGCAGCGTTCATACAGCAGGAGCTTTCTTT.

The V call is TRBV6-5, the J call TRBJ2-3, with D possibly being TRBD2 (7 bases). The CDR3 sequence is 13 residues long. CDR1 and CDR2 (germline): MNHEY, SVGAGI. The ends were cut back, 7 bases at V and 5 bases at J, with 13 bases in the middle. The CDR3 sequence is CASTPGGGDTQYF. The CDR3 DNA follows: TGTGCCAGCACCCCGGGGGGCGGAGATACGCAGTATTTT.

CDR3 sequence: CASSLRVGGTGGPETQYF. The CDR3 DNA follows: TGTGCCAGCAGTTTACGGGTAGGAGGGACAGGGGGCCCAGAGACCCAGTACTTC. This chain connects TRBV27 to TRBJ2-5, with 12 nucleotides matching TRBD1. In germline, CDR1 is MNHEY, CDR2 SMNVEV (reference sequence). The CDR3 is 18 amino acids. With 2 bases clipped from V and 4 bases from J, the junction kept 11 bases outside the gene matches.

This clone was recorded many times. The chain joins TRBV19 to TRBJ1-5; 12 bases map to TRBD1. Per germline, CDR1 LNHDA and CDR2 SQIVND (reference sequence). CDR3 length: 15 amino acids. Trimming at V came to 9 bases and at J to 0 bases, leaving 3 bases not matched to a gene. The CDR3: CASRDRGLSNQPQHF. The CDR3, as DNA: TGTGCCAGCCGGGACAGGGGGCTTAGCAATCAGCCCCAGCATTTT.

This clone is a singleton in its sample. The chain joins TRBV5-6 to TRBJ1-5; D is unresolved. V dropped 3 bases and J dropped 3 bases, with 13 bases sitting between them. This CDR3 region has 15 residues. Germline V gene lookup returns CDR1 SGHDT and CDR2 YYEEEE. CDR3 residues: CASSSFGLNNQPQHF. The CDR3 bases are TGTGCCAGCAGCTCCTTCGGACTCAACAATCAGCCCCAGCATTTT.

This chain connects TRBV7-8 to TRBJ1-2; D gene uncertain. This CDR3 contains 19 residues. Germline lookup yields CDR1 SGHVS and CDR2 FQNEAQ. Trimming pared 5 bases from V and 1 base from J, leaving 26 bases between. CDR3 in DNA: TGTGCCAGCAGCCCTAGTTGGCCCGGTCGGTCGGAGCGTAACTATGGCTACACCTTC. Protein product: CASSPSWPGRSERNYGYTF.

V is TRBV4-2 and J is TRBJ1-1, with D tentatively TRBD1 (5 bases). The CDR3 length is 13 residues. V was cut by 3 bases and J by 8 bases, with 13 bases left in between. From germline, CDR1 is LGHNA and CDR2 YNFKEQ. Written as DNA, the CDR3 is TGTGCCAGCAGCCAGGAACGACAGTCCGAAGCTTTCTTT. As protein: CASSQERQSEAFF.

This clone turned up a few times. The CDR3 loop reads CASRIRGNQPQHF. Here the CDR3 DNA reads TGTGCCAGCAGGATTCGGGGGAATCAGCCCCAGCATTTT. V and J are TRBV2 and TRBJ1-5; D is possibly TRBD1 (5 bases). The CDR3 spans 13 residues. CDR1 is SNHLY and CDR2 is FYNNEI in the germline V gene. V dropped 6 bases and J dropped 4 bases, with 10 bases sitting between them.

This clone was detected only once. V is TRBV3-1 (or the pseudogene TRBV3-2) and J is TRBJ2-5; 7 bases agree with TRBD1. V was clipped by 4 bases and J by 2 bases; unmatched bases: 1. Germline V lookup: CDR1 LGHDT, CDR2 YNNKEL (reference sequence). CDR3 length: 13 amino acids. CDR3 residues: CASSRTGQETQYF. In nucleotides, the CDR3 is TGTGCCAGCAGCCGGACAGGTCAAGAGACCCAGTACTTC.

The chain employs TRBV5-6 and TRBJ1-4; D ambiguous. Germline V gives CDR1 SGHDT, CDR2 YYEEEE. The length of the CDR3 is 14 residues. V lost 1 base and J lost 11, with 15 bases in between. CDR3 nucleotides: TGTGCCAGCAGCTTGCTCCAAGAGCACTGGAAACTGTTTTTT. This sequence encodes CASSLLQEHWKLFF.

J is TRBJ2-5 and V is TRBV19; 9 nucleotides align to TRBD1. Unmatched junction bases numbered 15, after V lost 5 bases and J lost 5 bases. The CDR3 sequence is 17 residues long. Germline V gene sequence: CDR1 LNHDA, CDR2 SQIVND (reference sequence). The CDR3 coding sequence is TGTGCCAGTAGTGCGAATTCTAACAGGGGGCCGTGGGAGACCCAGTACTTC. It encodes CASSANSNRGPWETQYF.

The gene calls are TRBV19 and TRBJ2-2; 8 nucleotides match TRBD1. This CDR3 is built from 16 residues. The germline V gene encodes CDR1 LNHDA and CDR2 SQIVND (reference sequence). V was clipped by 5 bases and J by 1 base; unmatched bases: 6. The CDR3 coding sequence is TGTGCCAGTAGTTCTCGGACAGGGTTGAACACCGGGGAGCTGTTTTTT. Translation: CASSSRTGLNTGELFF.

The CDR3 nucleotides read TGTGCCAGCAGCTTAGTTCCGTTGAACACTGAAGCTTTCTTT. Its protein product is CASSLVPLNTEAFF. The chain is built from TRBV7-2 and TRBJ1-1; D is unclear. Deletions cut 1 base from V and 0 bases from J, with 6 bases between. The germline CDR1 and CDR2 sequences are SGHTA and FQGNSA. CDR3 length: 14 amino acids.

The chain uses TRBV7-2 and TRBJ2-6, with 9 bases identical to TRBD1. Trimming took 2 bases from V and 12 from J; bases not matched to a gene: 8. Germline V gene sequence: CDR1 SGHTA, CDR2 FQGNSA. The CDR3 sequence is 15 residues long. The CDR3 here is CASSLQRDRVSVLTF. The CDR3 DNA reads TGTGCCAGCAGCTTACAGCGGGACAGGGTTAGCGTCCTGACTTTC.